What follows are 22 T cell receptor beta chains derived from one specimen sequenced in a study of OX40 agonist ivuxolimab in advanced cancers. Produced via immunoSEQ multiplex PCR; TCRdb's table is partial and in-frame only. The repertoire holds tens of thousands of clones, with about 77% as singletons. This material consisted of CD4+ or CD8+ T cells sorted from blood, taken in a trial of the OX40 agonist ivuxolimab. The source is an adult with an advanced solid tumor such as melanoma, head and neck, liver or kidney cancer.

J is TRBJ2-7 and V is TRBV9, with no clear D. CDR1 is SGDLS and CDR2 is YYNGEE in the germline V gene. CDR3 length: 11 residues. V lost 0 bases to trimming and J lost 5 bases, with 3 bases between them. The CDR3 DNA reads TGTGCCAGCAGCGTAGGCGACGAGCAGTACTTC. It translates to CASSVGDEQYF.

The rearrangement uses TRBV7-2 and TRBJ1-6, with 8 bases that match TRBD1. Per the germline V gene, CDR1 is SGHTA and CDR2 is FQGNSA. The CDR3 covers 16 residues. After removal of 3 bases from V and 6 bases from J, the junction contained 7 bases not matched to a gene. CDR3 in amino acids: CASSFTKGQGNSPLHF. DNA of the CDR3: TGTGCCAGCAGCTTTACAAAAGGACAGGGTAATTCACCCCTCCACTTT.

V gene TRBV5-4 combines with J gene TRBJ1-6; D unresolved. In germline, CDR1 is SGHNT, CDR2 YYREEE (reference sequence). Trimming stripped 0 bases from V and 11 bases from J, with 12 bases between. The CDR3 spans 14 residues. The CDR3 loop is CASSLAGVPAPLHF. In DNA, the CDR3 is TGTGCCAGCAGCTTGGCCGGAGTGCCTGCACCCCTCCACTTT. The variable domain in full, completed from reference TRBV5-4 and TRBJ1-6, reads ETGVTQSPTHLIKTRGQQVTLRCSSQSGHNTVSWYQQALGQGPQFIFQYYREEENGRGNFPPRFSGLQFPNYSSELNVNALELDDSALYLCASSLAGVPAPLHFGNGTRLTVT.

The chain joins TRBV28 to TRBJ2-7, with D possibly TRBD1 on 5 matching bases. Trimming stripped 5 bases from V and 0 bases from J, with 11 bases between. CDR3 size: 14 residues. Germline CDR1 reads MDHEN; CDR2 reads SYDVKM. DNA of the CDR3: TGTGCCAGCAGTGGGATAGGGGTCTCCTACGAGCAGTACTTC. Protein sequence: CASSGIGVSYEQYF.

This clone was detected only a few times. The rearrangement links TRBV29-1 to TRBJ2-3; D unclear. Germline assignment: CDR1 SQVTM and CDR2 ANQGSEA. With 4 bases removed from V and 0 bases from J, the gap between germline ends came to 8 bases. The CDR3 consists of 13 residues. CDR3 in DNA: TGCAGCGTTGGGGTCTCTAGCACAGATACGCAGTATTTT. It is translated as CSVGVSSTDTQYF.

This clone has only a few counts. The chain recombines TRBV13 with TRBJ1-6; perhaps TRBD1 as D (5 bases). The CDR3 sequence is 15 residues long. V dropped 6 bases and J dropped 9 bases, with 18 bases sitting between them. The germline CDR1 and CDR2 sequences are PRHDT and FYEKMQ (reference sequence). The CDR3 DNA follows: TGTGCCAGCAGTCCATTCAGGGCGAGTGGTTCACCCCTCCACTTT. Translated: CASSPFRASGSPLHF. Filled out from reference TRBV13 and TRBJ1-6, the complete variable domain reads AAGVIQSPRHLIKEKRETATLKCYPIPRHDTVYWYQQGPGQDPQFLISFYEKMQSDKGSIPDRFSAQQFSDYHSELNMSSLELGDSALYFCASSPFRASGSPLHFGNGTRLTVT.

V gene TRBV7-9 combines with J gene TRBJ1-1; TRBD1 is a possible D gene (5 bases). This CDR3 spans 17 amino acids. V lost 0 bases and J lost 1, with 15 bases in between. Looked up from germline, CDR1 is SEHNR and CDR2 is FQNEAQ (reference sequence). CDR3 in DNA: TGTGCCAGCAGCTTAGCAAAGGGGCGCGATTGGAACACTGAAGCTTTCTTT. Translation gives CASSLAKGRDWNTEAFF.

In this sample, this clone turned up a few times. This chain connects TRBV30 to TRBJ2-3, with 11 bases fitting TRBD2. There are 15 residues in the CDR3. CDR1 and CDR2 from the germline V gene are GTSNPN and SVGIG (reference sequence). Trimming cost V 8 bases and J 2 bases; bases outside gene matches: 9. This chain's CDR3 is CAVASSGGFTDTQYF. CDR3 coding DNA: TGTGCCGTAGCCTCTAGCGGGGGGTTCACAGATACGCAGTATTTT.

The CDR3 DNA follows: TGTGCCAGCAGCTTAGGCCACTTGAATGAAAAACTGTTTTTT. Translated: CASSLGHLNEKLFF. The chain joins TRBV7-9 to TRBJ1-4, with D hard to call. The CDR3 is 14 residues long. The germline V and J ends were trimmed by 1 base and 5 bases, with 8 bases remaining between them. Germline assignment: CDR1 SEHNR and CDR2 FQNEAQ (reference sequence).

CDR3 bases: TGTGCCACCACGGGGGGTCTGTTAGCCAAAAACATTCAGTACTTC. Translating gives CATTGGLLAKNIQYF. The chain uses TRBV10-3 and TRBJ2-4; 7 bases fit TRBD2. CDR3 length: 15 amino acids. V lost 10 bases, J lost 0 bases, and 9 bases stayed unmatched. Germline CDR1 and CDR2: ENHRY and SYGVKD.

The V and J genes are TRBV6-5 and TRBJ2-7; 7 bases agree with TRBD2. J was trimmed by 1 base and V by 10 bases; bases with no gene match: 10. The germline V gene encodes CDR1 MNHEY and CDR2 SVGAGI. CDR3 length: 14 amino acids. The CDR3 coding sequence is TGTGCCACGAAACGCGGGAGCAGTTCCTACGAGCAGTACTTC. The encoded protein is CATKRGSSSYEQYF.

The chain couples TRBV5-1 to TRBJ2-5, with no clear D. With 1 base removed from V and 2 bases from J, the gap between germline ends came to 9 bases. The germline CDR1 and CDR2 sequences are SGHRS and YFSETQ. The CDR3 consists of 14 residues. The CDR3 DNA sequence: TGCGCCAGCAGCTTGCGCGTTCCTCAAGAGACCCAGTACTTC. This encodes CASSLRVPQETQYF.

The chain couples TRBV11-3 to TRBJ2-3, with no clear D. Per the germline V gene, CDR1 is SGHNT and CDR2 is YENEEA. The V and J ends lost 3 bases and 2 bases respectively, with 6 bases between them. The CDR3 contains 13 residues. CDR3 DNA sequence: TGTGCCAGCAGCTTGAGAGTCACAGATACGCAGTATTTT. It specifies CASSLRVTDTQYF.

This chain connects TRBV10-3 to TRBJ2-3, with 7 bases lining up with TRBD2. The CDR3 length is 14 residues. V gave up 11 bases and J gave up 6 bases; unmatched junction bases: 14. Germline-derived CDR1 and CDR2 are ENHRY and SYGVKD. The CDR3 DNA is TGTGCCTCTCACGGGGGAGGGCAAGGGGATACGCAGTATTTT. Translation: CASHGGGQGDTQYF.

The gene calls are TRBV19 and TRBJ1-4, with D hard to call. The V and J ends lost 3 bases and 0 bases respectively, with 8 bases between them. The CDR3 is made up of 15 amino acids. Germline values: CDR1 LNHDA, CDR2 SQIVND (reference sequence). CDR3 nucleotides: TGTGCCAGTAGTATCCGGCTTACAACTAATGAAAAACTGTTTTTT. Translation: CASSIRLTTNEKLFF.

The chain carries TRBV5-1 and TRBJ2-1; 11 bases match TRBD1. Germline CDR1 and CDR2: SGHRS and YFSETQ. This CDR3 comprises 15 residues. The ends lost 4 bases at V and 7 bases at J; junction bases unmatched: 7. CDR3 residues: CASSRGQGAKNEQFF. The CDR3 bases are TGCGCCAGCAGCCGAGGACAGGGGGCAAAAAATGAGCAGTTCTTC.

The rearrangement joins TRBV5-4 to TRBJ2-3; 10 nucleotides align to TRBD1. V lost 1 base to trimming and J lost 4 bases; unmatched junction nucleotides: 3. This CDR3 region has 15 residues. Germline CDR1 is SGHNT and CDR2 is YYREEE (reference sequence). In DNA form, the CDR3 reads TGTGCCAGCAGCTTGCTGACAGGGGGCGCAGATACGCAGTATTTT. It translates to CASSLLTGGADTQYF.

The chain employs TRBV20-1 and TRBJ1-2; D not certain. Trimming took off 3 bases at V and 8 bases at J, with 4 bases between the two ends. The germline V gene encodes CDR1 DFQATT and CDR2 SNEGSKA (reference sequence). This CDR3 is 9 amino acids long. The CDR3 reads CSASTGYTF. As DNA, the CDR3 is TGCAGTGCTAGTACCGGCTACACCTTC.

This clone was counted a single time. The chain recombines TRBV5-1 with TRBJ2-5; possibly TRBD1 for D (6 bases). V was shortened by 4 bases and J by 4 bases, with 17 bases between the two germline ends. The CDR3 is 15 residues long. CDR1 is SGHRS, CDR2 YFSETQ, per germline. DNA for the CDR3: TGCGCCAGCAGCATGGGGACATCGGAACGAGAGACCCAGTACTTC. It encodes CASSMGTSERETQYF.

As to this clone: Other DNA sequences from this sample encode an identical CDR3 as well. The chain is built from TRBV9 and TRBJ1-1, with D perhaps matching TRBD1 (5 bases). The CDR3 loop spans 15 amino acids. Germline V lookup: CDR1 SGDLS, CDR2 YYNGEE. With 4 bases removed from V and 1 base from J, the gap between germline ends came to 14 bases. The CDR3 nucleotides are TGTGCCAGCAGCCCCGGGGGGGACCGGAACACTGAAGCTTTCTTT. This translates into CASSPGGDRNTEAFF.

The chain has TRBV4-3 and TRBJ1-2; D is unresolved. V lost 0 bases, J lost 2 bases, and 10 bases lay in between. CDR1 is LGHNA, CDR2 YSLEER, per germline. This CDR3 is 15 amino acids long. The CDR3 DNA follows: TGCGCCAGCAGCCAAGAAGTAGCGGCAAACTATGGCTACACCTTC. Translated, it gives CASSQEVAANYGYTF.

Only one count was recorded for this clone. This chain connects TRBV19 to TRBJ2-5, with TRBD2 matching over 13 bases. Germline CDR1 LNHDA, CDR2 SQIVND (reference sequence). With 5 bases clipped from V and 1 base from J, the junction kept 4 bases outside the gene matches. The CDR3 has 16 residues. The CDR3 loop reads CASSRTSGGVQETQYF. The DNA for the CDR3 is TGTGCCAGTAGTCGTACTAGCGGGGGGGTCCAAGAGACCCAGTACTTC.